This TCR beta chain stems from a study of glioma-infiltrating T cells after dendritic cell vaccination. Study context: Autologous tumor lysate-pulsed dendritic cell vaccination was given between the early 2000s and the early 2010s.

This CDR3 is 14 amino acids long. The germline V gene encodes CDR1 LNHDA and CDR2 SQIVND (reference sequence). V lost 9 bases to trimming and J lost 5 bases; unmatched junction nucleotides: 9. Noted time point: after dendritic cell vaccination, including at tumor progression/relapse. All glioblastoma patients lacked an isocitrate dehydrogenase mutation. Primers: 60 V beta forward and 13 J beta reverse. Assay: immunoSEQ multiplex PCR; the TCRdb copy retains only in-frame clones and omits some. The sample records about 24,000 clones, roughly 86% being singletons. The TCR was taken from a human donor with glioblastoma. This chain joins TRBV19 and TRBJ2-4; 8 bases align to TRBD2. The sequencing here drew on blood, taken after dendritic cell vaccination. CDR3 sequence reads: CASRDGGGQNIQYF. The CDR3 DNA is TGTGCCAGCCGGGATGGCGGGGGGCAAAACATTCAGTACTTC. Full variable domain (missing parts from reference TRBV19 and TRBJ2-4): DGGITQSPKYLFRKEGQNVTLSCEQNLNHDAMYWYRQDPGQGLRLIYYSQIVNDFQKGDIAEGYSVSREKKESFPLTVTSAQKNPTAFYLCASRDGGGQNIQYFGAGTRLSVL.